Listed below are T cell receptor beta chains from one sample, sequenced in a study of monozygotic twins with inflammatory bowel disease. TCRdb re-called the 5' RACE reads and shows each CDR3 protein once, DNA omitted. The sample table includes over 120,000 distinct CDR3 sequences. Sequenced: blood. Receptors were obtained from a human donor with ulcerative colitis or Crohn's disease, or a healthy co-twin of an affected twin (not recorded which). The CDR3 runs from the conserved cysteine through the conserved F or W. The order of the fields is J gene, V gene, CDR3 protein.

j_call: TRBJ2-7
v_call: TRBV5-1
cdr3_aa: CASSPGQSTEQYF

j_call: TRBJ2-1
v_call: TRBV5-5
cdr3_aa: CASSTGVSSYNEQFF

j_call: TRBJ2-5
v_call: TRBV5-1
cdr3_aa: CASSVYGYDQETQYF

j_call: TRBJ1-5
v_call: TRBV5-1
cdr3_aa: CASSVYESSQPQHF

j_call: TRBJ2-1
v_call: TRBV24-1
cdr3_aa: CATRGVGYNEQFF

j_call: TRBJ1-2
v_call: TRBV4-1
cdr3_aa: CASSQDTKDRGRNYGYTF

j_call: TRBJ1-4
v_call: TRBV12-3/TRBV12-4
cdr3_aa: CASSPFQGVDEKLFF

j_call: TRBJ2-1
v_call: TRBV5-1
cdr3_aa: CASSGGTHHNEQFF

j_call: TRBJ2-3
v_call: TRBV20-1
cdr3_aa: CSARGDSSTDTQYF

j_call: TRBJ1-1
v_call: TRBV30
cdr3_aa: CAWGADPNTEAFF

j_call: TRBJ2-3
v_call: TRBV7-9
cdr3_aa: CASSLGPGAEGTDTQYF

j_call: TRBJ1-5
v_call: TRBV2
cdr3_aa: CASSLQGIHQPQHF

j_call: TRBJ1-1
v_call: TRBV28
cdr3_aa: CASKGADTVAFF

j_call: TRBJ2-1
v_call: TRBV20-1
cdr3_aa: CSARDLRGLALVNEQFF

j_call: TRBJ2-6
v_call: TRBV5-5
cdr3_aa: CASSLEADSGANVLTF

j_call: TRBJ2-7
v_call: TRBV5-6
cdr3_aa: CASSLKTSGSPYEQYF

j_call: TRBJ2-3
v_call: TRBV7-3
cdr3_aa: CASSGYRVADTQYF

j_call: TRBJ2-7
v_call: TRBV20-1
cdr3_aa: CSASSGFELSYEQYF

j_call: TRBJ1-2
v_call: TRBV27
cdr3_aa: CASRRQSEGYTF

j_call: TRBJ2-7
v_call: TRBV7-3
cdr3_aa: CASSASGLEQYF

j_call: TRBJ2-5
v_call: TRBV30
cdr3_aa: CALHRGGETQYF

j_call: TRBJ2-3
v_call: TRBV14
cdr3_aa: CASSPWTGGRTDTQYF

j_call: TRBJ1-1
v_call: TRBV4-3
cdr3_aa: CASSQEAGLTEAFF

j_call: TRBJ2-5
v_call: TRBV20-1
cdr3_aa: CSARVRWNYQETQYF

j_call: TRBJ2-7
v_call: TRBV7-9
cdr3_aa: CASSLGTGGQQYF

j_call: TRBJ2-7
v_call: TRBV6-1
cdr3_aa: CASQKLRGSYEQYF

j_call: TRBJ2-1
v_call: TRBV19
cdr3_aa: CASSMLGRANEQFF

j_call: TRBJ1-1
v_call: TRBV7-7
cdr3_aa: CSSIDRGEAFF

j_call: TRBJ2-1
v_call: TRBV18
cdr3_aa: CASSPENEQFF

j_call: TRBJ1-1
v_call: TRBV6-5
cdr3_aa: CASSYRGQVDTEAFF

j_call: TRBJ2-3
v_call: TRBV19
cdr3_aa: CASSTGLAGTDTQYF

j_call: TRBJ2-7
v_call: TRBV5-1
cdr3_aa: CASSLASEGEQYF

j_call: TRBJ2-7
v_call: TRBV19
cdr3_aa: CASTGGSEQYF

j_call: TRBJ2-1
v_call: TRBV28
cdr3_aa: CASSSGQGGEGEQFF

j_call: TRBJ2-1
v_call: TRBV6-4
cdr3_aa: CASSDFGTGGNNEQFF

j_call: TRBJ2-1
v_call: TRBV24-1
cdr3_aa: CATSDPITYNEQFF

j_call: TRBJ2-5
v_call: TRBV6-5
cdr3_aa: CASSYSGVGETQYF

j_call: TRBJ2-1
v_call: TRBV4-3
cdr3_aa: CASSQVVGLRNHNEQFF

j_call: TRBJ2-1
v_call: TRBV2
cdr3_aa: CASKSSGSSYNEQFF

j_call: TRBJ1-6
v_call: TRBV6-5
cdr3_aa: CASSYSTRGPTPLHF

j_call: TRBJ2-3
v_call: TRBV11-2
cdr3_aa: CASSWVDSTDTQYF

j_call: TRBJ2-1
v_call: TRBV30
cdr3_aa: CAWSVGGSNNEQFF

j_call: TRBJ2-5
v_call: TRBV3-1
cdr3_aa: CASSRLGETQYF

j_call: TRBJ1-2
v_call: TRBV4-1
cdr3_aa: CTSSEGTGHNYGYTF

j_call: TRBJ2-6
v_call: TRBV5-1
cdr3_aa: CASSLLTGGSAGANVLTF

j_call: TRBJ2-2
v_call: TRBV7-2
cdr3_aa: CASSQGASGRFTGELFF

j_call: TRBJ2-7
v_call: TRBV5-4
cdr3_aa: CASSLAGTYEQYF

j_call: TRBJ2-1
v_call: TRBV6-1
cdr3_aa: CASEEMRSYNEQFF

j_call: TRBJ1-3
v_call: TRBV29-1
cdr3_aa: CSAPVGAGNTIYF

j_call: TRBJ2-2
v_call: TRBV29-1
cdr3_aa: CSGSGRGNTGELFF

j_call: TRBJ1-1
v_call: TRBV5-4
cdr3_aa: CASSAYGTIGTEAFF

j_call: TRBJ1-1
v_call: TRBV15
cdr3_aa: CATSSPGRLNTEAFF

j_call: TRBJ2-1
v_call: TRBV11-1
cdr3_aa: CASSLWFFRTDNPYNEQFF